The rows below give T cell receptor beta chains drawn from one sample of a study of T cell responses to AZD1222 COVID-19 vaccine. TCRdb's copy holds only in-frame clones and misses some; the assay was immunoSEQ multiplex PCR. Seen here are roughly 150,000 clones, approximately 90% observed once, and the top ten hold 1.5% to 2.5%. This specimen consisted of peripheral blood, obtained 28 days after the second AZD1222 dose. These receptor sequences come from an adult who received the AZD1222 COVID-19 vaccine. The CDR3 runs from the conserved cysteine through the conserved F or W. Fields, in order: CDR3 DNA, CDR3 protein, clone size, J gene, D gene, V gene. D genes are given only for firm matches. For some rows the clone size is stated as once, few or many, or as a class when expanded; others skip it.

cdr3_nt: TGCGCCAGCAGCTTGGATCCCGAGGGGGTCGAGCAGTACTTC
cdr3_aa: CASSLDPEGVEQYF
clone_size: few
j_call: TRBJ2-7
d_call: .
v_call: TRBV5-1

cdr3_nt: TGTGCCAGCAGGGACAATGCTAACTATGGCTACACCTTC
cdr3_aa: CASRDNANYGYTF
clone_size: .
j_call: TRBJ1-2
d_call: .
v_call: TRBV2

cdr3_nt: TGCGCCAGCAGCCTCTTCCTCTCCGCTAATGAAAAACTGTTTTTT
cdr3_aa: CASSLFLSANEKLFF
clone_size: .
j_call: TRBJ1-4
d_call: .
v_call: TRBV5-1

cdr3_nt: TGTGCCAGCAGCTCCTATGGGGCTAGCGGGAGTAATGAGCAGTTCTTC
cdr3_aa: CASSSYGASGSNEQFF
clone_size: .
j_call: TRBJ2-1
d_call: TRBD2
v_call: TRBV9

cdr3_nt: TGTGCCAGCACCCTCGGGGTTTTAAACACTGAAGCTTTCTTT
cdr3_aa: CASTLGVLNTEAFF
clone_size: .
j_call: TRBJ1-1
d_call: .
v_call: TRBV2

cdr3_nt: TGTGCCAGCAGCTTAGCAGGCCTACGCGGGAGCACCATATATTTT
cdr3_aa: CASSLAGLRGSTIYF
clone_size: .
j_call: TRBJ1-3
d_call: .
v_call: TRBV7-2

cdr3_nt: TGTGCCAGCAGCTTGGGCAACCTTGAGACCGGGGAGCTGTTTTTT
cdr3_aa: CASSLGNLETGELFF
clone_size: .
j_call: TRBJ2-2
d_call: .
v_call: TRBV5-4

cdr3_nt: TGTGCCAGCAGCGGCCGGGACAGCTGGAGGAACGCCCACGAGCAGTACTTC
cdr3_aa: CASSGRDSWRNAHEQYF
clone_size: once
j_call: TRBJ2-7
d_call: TRBD1
v_call: TRBV25-1

cdr3_nt: TGCGCCAGCAGGCCCGAAGTTGTCGACACTGAAGCTTTCTTT
cdr3_aa: CASRPEVVDTEAFF
clone_size: .
j_call: TRBJ1-1
d_call: .
v_call: TRBV10-1

cdr3_nt: TGCGCCAGCAGCTCGACCTCGGGTCCATATGGCTACACCTTC
cdr3_aa: CASSSTSGPYGYTF
clone_size: once
j_call: TRBJ1-2
d_call: .
v_call: TRBV4-1

cdr3_nt: TGTGCCAGCAGCTACTCCGGGACTAGCGGTTACAATGAGCAGTTCTTC
cdr3_aa: CASSYSGTSGYNEQFF
clone_size: .
j_call: TRBJ2-1
d_call: TRBD2
v_call: TRBV7-6

cdr3_nt: TGCGCCAGCAGCTTGGATCGGCCCCATTCACCCCTCCACTTT
cdr3_aa: CASSLDRPHSPLHF
clone_size: .
j_call: TRBJ1-6
d_call: .
v_call: TRBV5-1

cdr3_nt: TGCGCCAGCAGCCCCGGACAGGGGGCTATCTATGAGCAGTTCTTC
cdr3_aa: CASSPGQGAIYEQFF
clone_size: .
j_call: TRBJ2-1
d_call: TRBD1
v_call: TRBV4-1

cdr3_nt: TGTGCCAGCAGCTTTGGGTTGAACACTGAAGCTTTCTTT
cdr3_aa: CASSFGLNTEAFF
clone_size: .
j_call: TRBJ1-1
d_call: .
v_call: TRBV11-2

cdr3_nt: TGTGCCAGCAGCCCAGGGACACCCGATATAGGGGAGACCCAGTACTTC
cdr3_aa: CASSPGTPDIGETQYF
clone_size: .
j_call: TRBJ2-5
d_call: .
v_call: TRBV11-1

cdr3_nt: TGTGCCAGCAGTGCCCCCGGGACGGGAGGAAACTATGGCTACACCTTC
cdr3_aa: CASSAPGTGGNYGYTF
clone_size: .
j_call: TRBJ1-2
d_call: .
v_call: TRBV28